The 9 T cell receptor beta chains below come from one sample, sequenced in a study of cytomegalovirus exposure and HLA in healthy donors. PCR used 60 Vbeta primers and 13 Jbeta primers. Produced via immunoSEQ multiplex PCR; TCRdb's table is partial and in-frame only. The data show 150,000 to 200,000 clones, over 75% seen once. The source material was PBMCs. All receptors derive from a male donor in good health and CMV-seronegative.

This chain connects TRBV10-3 to TRBJ2-5; 8 positions match TRBD1. The CDR3 is 14 amino acids. V lost 5 bases to trimming and J lost 4 bases; unmatched junction nucleotides: 6. The germline V gene encodes CDR1 ENHRY and CDR2 SYGVKD. CDR3 sequence (DNA): TGTGCCATCAGTTATGGACAGGGAGGAGAGACCCAGTACTTC. Translation: CAISYGQGGETQYF.

V and J are TRBV30 and TRBJ2-5, with 8 bases matching TRBD1. The CDR3 runs 15 residues. Losses at the gene ends were 1 base for V and 4 bases for J; bases not matched to a gene: 8. CDR1 is GTSNPN, CDR2 SVGIG, per germline (reference sequence). The CDR3 here is CAWSAVTGTGETQYF. The CDR3 nucleotides read TGTGCCTGGAGTGCCGTTACCGGGACAGGAGAGACCCAGTACTTC.

J is TRBJ2-7 and V is TRBV10-1, with D possibly TRBD1 on 5 matching bases. Trimming stripped 4 bases from V and 4 bases from J, with 5 bases between. Germline V lookup: CDR1 WNHNN, CDR2 SYGVQD (reference sequence). The CDR3 is 11 residues long. Here the CDR3 DNA reads TGCGCCAGCAGTGCAGGGTACGAGCAGTACTTC. It is translated as CASSAGYEQYF.

This chain connects TRBV2 to TRBJ1-3; D remains ambiguous. The CDR3 runs to 11 residues. The V gene's germline CDR1 is SNHLY and CDR2 FYNNEI. Between the trimmed V and J ends, which lost 5 bases and 8 bases, there was a span of 7 bases. The CDR3 DNA sequence: TGTGCCAGCAGTCCCCGCGACACCATATATTTT. Translating gives CASSPRDTIYF.

In its sample, this clone was seen a few times. This sequence joins TRBV12-2 and TRBJ2-5; TRBD2 is the table's D call and was not checked against the DNA. The J call is doubtful: the DNA matches TRBJ2-7 better. TRBV12-2 is a known pseudogene. This CDR3 spans 15 amino acids. CDR3 in DNA: TGTGCAAGTCGCCCCGCGGCGGAGGGGAGATACGAGCAGTACTTC. This encodes CASRPAAEGRYEQYF.

The chain recombines TRBV7-2 with TRBJ1-2, with D possibly TRBD1 on 6 matching bases. V was clipped by 4 bases and J by 4 bases, with 10 bases between them. CDR3 size: 13 residues. Germline V gene lookup returns CDR1 SGHTA and CDR2 FQGNSA. The CDR3 coding sequence is TGTGCCAGCAGCTCCCGGACAGTCTATGGCTACACCTTC. It is translated as CASSSRTVYGYTF. Supplemented by reference TRBV7-2 and TRBJ1-2, the full variable domain reads GAGVSQSPSNKVTEKGKDVELRCDPISGHTALYWYRQSLGQGLEFLIYFQGNSAPDKSGLPSDRFSAERTGGSVSTLTIQRTQQEDSAVYLCASSSRTVYGYTFGSGTRLTVV.

The rearrangement joins TRBV19 to TRBJ2-6; TRBD1 is a possible D gene (6 bases). The CDR3 is made up of 18 amino acids. Trimming removed 5 bases at V and 3 bases at J, with 20 bases between. Germline CDR1 is LNHDA and CDR2 is SQIVND (reference sequence). This chain's CDR3 is CASSARDTGIGGANVLTF. The CDR3 region has the DNA TGTGCCAGTAGTGCCCGGGACACAGGGATCGGTGGGGCCAACGTCCTGACTTTC.

The chain employs TRBV7-7 and TRBJ1-1; no reliable D call. The CDR3 length is 13 residues. With 0 bases removed from V and 1 base from J, the gap between germline ends came to 3 bases. In germline, CDR1 is SSHAT, CDR2 FNYEAQ (reference sequence). CDR3 nucleotide sequence: TGTGCCAGCAGCTTAGCGCGGAACACTGAAGCTTTCTTT. It codes for CASSLARNTEAFF.

The chain is built from TRBV5-1 and TRBJ1-6; D might be TRBD1 (5 bases). Germline V lookup: CDR1 SGHRS, CDR2 YFSETQ. Trimming removed 0 bases at V and 7 bases at J, with 8 bases between. The CDR3 sequence is 14 residues long. CDR3 protein: CASSLVGENSPLHF. The CDR3 nucleotides read TGCGCCAGCAGCTTGGTAGGGGAAAATTCACCCCTCCACTTT. Full variable domain (rest looked up from reference TRBV5-1 and TRBJ1-6): KAGVTQTPRYLIKTRGQQVTLSCSPISGHRSVSWYQQTPGQGLQFLFEYFSETQRNKGNFPGRFSGRQFSNSRSEMNVSTLELGDSALYLCASSLVGENSPLHFGNGTRLTVT.